This TCR beta chain was found in a study of blood T cell repertoires in COVID-19. Whole-study context: The samples span acute and convalescent COVID-19 from the United States, Italy and Spain.

Methods used by the authors: Nucleated cell number was recorded as an estimate derived from reference gene primer amplification. The method was immunoSEQ multiplex PCR; TCRdb's version includes in-frame clones alone and lacks a portion of them. The DNA gave D and trimming, while V, J and clone size come from that table. This sample carries some 300,000 clones, 85% to 90% of them seen once, and the ten largest clones take more than 9%. The CDR3 consists of 16 residues. CDR1 is MDHEN, CDR2 SYDVKM, per germline. V shed 5 bases and J 1 base; nucleotides not matched to a gene: 9. The study drew participants aged about 18 to 95 years from some 25 US areas. Recovery meant two consecutive negative NP/OP PCR tests, professional clearance, or resolved symptoms. This clone was seen a handful of times.

Sample: PBMCs or T cells enriched from blood (not recorded which). The genes are TRBV28 and TRBJ2-5, with 8 bases lining up with TRBD1. This sequence was found in a woman in her thirties who had recovered from COVID-19. The CDR3, as DNA: TGTGCCAGCAGTCTTGGACAGGGCACCCTCCAAGAGACCCAGTACTTC. Its protein is CASSLGQGTLQETQYF.